This entry features one T cell receptor (beta chain) sequence. Its antigen is as yet unknown. A much larger clone lies a single base off, so this may be a read error. The CDR3 is 14 amino acids. From germline, CDR1 is SGHTA and CDR2 FQGTGA. The sample is drawn from a study of T cell repertoires in cytomegalovirus infection. Turning to the study itself: From public TCR beta signatures came an indication of both CMV infection and matching HLA type.

Study-wide results and caveats: Frequencies of public TCR beta families were cumulated, and this identified carriers of CMV plus the relevant HLA. Dominating the ex vivo response were HLA-C-restricted CMV-specific TCR beta clonotypes.

TCRdb ran MiXCR on the reads and lists one entry per CDR3 protein. The data hold 450,000 to 550,000 distinct CDR3 sequences, with about 15% observed a single time. The source material was CD8+ T cells from PBMCs. The chain joins TRBV7-3 to TRBJ2-7; TRBD2 matches 9 bases. The sequence came from a human donor in good health (CMV status not recorded). Some clones in this sample may be carry-over from other donors' samples. The chain's CDR3 is CASSLAGGPDELYF. The CDR3 DNA reads TGTGCCAGCAGCTTGGCGGGAGGGCCTGACGAGCTGTACTTC.